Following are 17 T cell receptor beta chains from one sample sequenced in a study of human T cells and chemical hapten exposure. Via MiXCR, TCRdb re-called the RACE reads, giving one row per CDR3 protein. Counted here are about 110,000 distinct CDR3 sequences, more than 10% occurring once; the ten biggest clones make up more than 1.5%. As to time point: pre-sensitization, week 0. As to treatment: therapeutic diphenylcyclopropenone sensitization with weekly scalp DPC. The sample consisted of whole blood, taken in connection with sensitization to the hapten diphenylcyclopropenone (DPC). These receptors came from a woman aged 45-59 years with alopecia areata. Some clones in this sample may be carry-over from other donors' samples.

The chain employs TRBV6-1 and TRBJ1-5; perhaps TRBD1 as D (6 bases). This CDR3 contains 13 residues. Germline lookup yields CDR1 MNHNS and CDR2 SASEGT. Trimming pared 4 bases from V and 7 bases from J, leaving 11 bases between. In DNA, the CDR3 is TGTGCCAGCAGTGTCAGGGGTGCCCAGCCCCAGCATTTT. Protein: CASSVRGAQPQHF.

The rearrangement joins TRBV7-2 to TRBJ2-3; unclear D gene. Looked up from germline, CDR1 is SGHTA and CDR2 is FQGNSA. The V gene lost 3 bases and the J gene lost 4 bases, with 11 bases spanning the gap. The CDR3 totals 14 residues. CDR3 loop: CASSFPGRPDTQYF. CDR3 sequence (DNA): TGTGCCAGCAGCTTCCCTGGTCGCCCAGATACGCAGTATTTT.

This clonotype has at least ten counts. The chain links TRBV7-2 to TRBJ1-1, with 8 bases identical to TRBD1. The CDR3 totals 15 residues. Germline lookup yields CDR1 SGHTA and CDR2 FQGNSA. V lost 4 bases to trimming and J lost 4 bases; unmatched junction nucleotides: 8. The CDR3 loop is CASSSSGQGGTEAFF. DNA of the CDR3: TGTGCCAGCAGCTCCTCTGGACAGGGCGGCACTGAAGCTTTCTTT.

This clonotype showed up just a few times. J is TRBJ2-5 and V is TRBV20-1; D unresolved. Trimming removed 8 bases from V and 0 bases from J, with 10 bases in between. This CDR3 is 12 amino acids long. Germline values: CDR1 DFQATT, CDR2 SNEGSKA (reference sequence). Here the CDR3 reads CSTTKYQETQYF. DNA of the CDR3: TGCAGTACAACTAAGTACCAAGAGACCCAGTACTTC.

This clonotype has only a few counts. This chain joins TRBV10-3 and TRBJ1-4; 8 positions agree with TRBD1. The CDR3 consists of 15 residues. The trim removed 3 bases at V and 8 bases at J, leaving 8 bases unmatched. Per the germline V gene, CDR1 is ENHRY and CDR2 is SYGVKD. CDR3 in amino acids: CAISDSTGGDEKLFF. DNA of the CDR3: TGTGCCATCAGTGATTCAACAGGGGGGGACGAAAAACTGTTTTTT.

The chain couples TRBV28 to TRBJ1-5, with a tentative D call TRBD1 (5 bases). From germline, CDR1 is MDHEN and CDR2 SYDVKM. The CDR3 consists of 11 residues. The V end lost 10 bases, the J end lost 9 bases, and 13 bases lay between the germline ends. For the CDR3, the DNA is TGTGCCACGGGCGGGGGTGCGCCCCAGCATTTT. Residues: CATGGGAPQHF. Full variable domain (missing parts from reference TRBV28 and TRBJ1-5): DVKVTQSSRYLVKRTGEKVFLECVQDMDHENMFWYRQDPGLGLRLIYFSYDVKMKEKGDIPEGYSVSREKKERFSLILESASTNQTSMYLCATGGGAPQHFGDGTRLSIL.

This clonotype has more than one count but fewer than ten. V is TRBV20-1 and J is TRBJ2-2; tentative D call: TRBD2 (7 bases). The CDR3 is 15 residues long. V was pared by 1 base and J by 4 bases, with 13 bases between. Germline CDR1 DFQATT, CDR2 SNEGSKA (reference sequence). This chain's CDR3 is CSARAGGAGTGELFF. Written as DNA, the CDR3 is TGCAGTGCTAGAGCTGGGGGGGCGGGCACCGGGGAGCTGTTTTTT.

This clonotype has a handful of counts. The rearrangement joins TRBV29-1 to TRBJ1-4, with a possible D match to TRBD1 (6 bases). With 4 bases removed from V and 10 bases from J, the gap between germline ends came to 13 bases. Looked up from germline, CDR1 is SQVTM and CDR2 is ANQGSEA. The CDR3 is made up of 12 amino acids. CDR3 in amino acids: CSVAYREAKLFF. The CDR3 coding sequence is TGCAGCGTTGCCTACAGGGAGGCAAAACTGTTTTTT.

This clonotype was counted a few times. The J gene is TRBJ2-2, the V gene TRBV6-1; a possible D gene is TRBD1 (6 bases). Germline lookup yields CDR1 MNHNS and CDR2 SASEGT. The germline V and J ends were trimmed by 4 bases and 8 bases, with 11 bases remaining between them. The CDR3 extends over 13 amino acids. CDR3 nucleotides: TGTGCCAGCAGTGTTACAGGGCCGGGGGAGCTGTTTTTT. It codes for CASSVTGPGELFF.

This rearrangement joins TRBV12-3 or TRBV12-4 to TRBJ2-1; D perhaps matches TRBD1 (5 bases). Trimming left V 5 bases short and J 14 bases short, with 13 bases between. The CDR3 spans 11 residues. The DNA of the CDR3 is TGTGCCAGCAGTCCAGGGCCTGTGAAGTTCTTC. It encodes CASSPGPVKFF.

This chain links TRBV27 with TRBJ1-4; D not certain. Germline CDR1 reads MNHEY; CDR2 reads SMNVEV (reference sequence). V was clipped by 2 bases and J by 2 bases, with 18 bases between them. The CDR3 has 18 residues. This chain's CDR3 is CASSLVGERAATNEKLFF. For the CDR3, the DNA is TGTGCCAGCAGTTTAGTGGGAGAAAGGGCGGCGACTAATGAAAAACTGTTTTTT.

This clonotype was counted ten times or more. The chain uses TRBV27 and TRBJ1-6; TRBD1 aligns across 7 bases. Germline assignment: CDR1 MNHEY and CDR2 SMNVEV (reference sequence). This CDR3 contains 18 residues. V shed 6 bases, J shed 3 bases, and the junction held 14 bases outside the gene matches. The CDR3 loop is CASRDDRVRRSYNSPLHF. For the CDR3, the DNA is TGTGCCAGCAGAGACGACAGGGTTAGGAGAAGCTATAATTCACCCCTCCACTTT.

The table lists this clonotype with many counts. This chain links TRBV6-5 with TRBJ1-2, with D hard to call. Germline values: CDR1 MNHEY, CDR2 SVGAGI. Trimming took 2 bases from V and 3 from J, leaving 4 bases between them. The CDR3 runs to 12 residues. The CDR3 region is CASSYDHYGYTF. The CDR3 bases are TGTGCCAGCAGTTACGATCACTATGGCTACACCTTC.

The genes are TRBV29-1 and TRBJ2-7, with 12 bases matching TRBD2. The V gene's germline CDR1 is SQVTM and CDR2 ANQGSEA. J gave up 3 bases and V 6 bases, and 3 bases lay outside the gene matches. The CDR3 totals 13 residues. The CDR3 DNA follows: TGCAGCGTGCTGGGACTAGCGGGCTACGAGCAGTACTTC. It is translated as CSVLGLAGYEQYF.

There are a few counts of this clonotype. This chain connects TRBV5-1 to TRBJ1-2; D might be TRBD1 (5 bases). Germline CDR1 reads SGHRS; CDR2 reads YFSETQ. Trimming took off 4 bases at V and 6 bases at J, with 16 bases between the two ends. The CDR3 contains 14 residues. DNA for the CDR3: TGCGCCAGCAGCGCCAGGGCACAGCAAGATGGCTACACCTTC. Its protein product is CASSARAQQDGYTF.

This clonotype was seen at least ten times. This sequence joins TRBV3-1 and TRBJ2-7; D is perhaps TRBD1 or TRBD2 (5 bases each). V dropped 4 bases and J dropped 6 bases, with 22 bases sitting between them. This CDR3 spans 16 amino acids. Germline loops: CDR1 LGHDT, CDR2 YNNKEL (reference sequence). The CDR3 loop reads CASSPRGIRGRREQYF. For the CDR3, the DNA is TGTGCCAGCAGCCCCCGAGGGATTAGGGGTCGACGCGAGCAGTACTTC.

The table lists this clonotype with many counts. The CDR3 reads CASSGRQRAGGEKLFF. The CDR3 nucleotides are TGTGCCAGCAGTGGACGGCAGAGGGCAGGTGGTGAAAAACTGTTTTTT. This chain connects TRBV6-1 to TRBJ1-4; D is unclear. The CDR3 runs 16 residues. Germline loops: CDR1 MNHNS, CDR2 SASEGT. Trimming pared 4 bases from V and 7 bases from J, leaving 19 bases between.